This paragraph covers one T cell receptor beta chain sequence. Its antigen remains unidentified. Each case's diagnosis was confirmed by two pathologists on H&E. The CDR3 runs 12 residues. Germline CDR1 is ENHRY and CDR2 is SYGVKD. Trimming shortened V by 3 bases and J by 0 bases, and 3 bases separated the two germline ends. This record comes from a study of immune evolution from preneoplasia to lung adenocarcinoma. Data came from immunoSEQ multiplex PCR; TCRdb stores just in-frame clones and leaves some out. Of about 3,900 clones listed, roughly 85% are singletons. Findings and limits, study-wide: Normal lung had highest clonality; later lesions appeared denser, more diverse.

This TCR came from an older donor with lung adenocarcinoma. V is TRBV10-3 and J is TRBJ2-7; D is unclear. Source material: FFPE minimally invasive lung adenocarcinoma tissue. In DNA form, the CDR3 reads TGTGCCATCAGTGATCCCTCCTACGAGCAGTACTTC. Translation gives CAISDPSYEQYF.